This TCR beta chain was recovered during a study of blood T cells in healthy people across ages (dated by TCRdb to the mid-2010s). For the study in its entirety: In model experiments, template switching captured roughly one uniquely barcoded TCR beta cDNA molecule for every two T cells. The study measured age-related changes in TCR beta repertoire diversity using deep sequencing normalized with unique cDNA molecular identifiers. The donors were split into four age groups: young (average roughly 15 years), middle-aged (nearly 40), aged (more than 55) and long-lived (over 75). To avoid experimental bias, donors of different ages were randomly spread across the sequencing lanes. Using the same blood draw, the study looked at two additional independent replicas of 1 million unique cDNA reads for two donors, one aged 18 to 29 and the other aged 80 or older. The investigation overall reported the following: The CMV infection status of donors was not known, potentially confounding age-related changes in expanded clonotypes. The long-lived group showed more naive CD4+ T cells, fewer expanded clones and increased TCR diversity than the aged group, suggesting age selection. Bulk unsorted PBMC profiling prevented conclusive comparison of naive and antigen-experienced compartments. Estimates of total diversity based on one million sequenced T cells were considered lower bounds and underestimates. The percentage of naive T cells measured by flow cytometry correlated strongly with observed TCR beta diversity. As age increased, observed TCR beta diversity per million T cells dropped in a roughly linear way, and a significant reduction was already evident by age roughly 36.

Donors were a few dozen systemically healthy Caucasian individuals from Russia aged roughly 6 to 90 years. Each donor gave around 9.8 milliliters of peripheral blood, collected into EDTA-treated Vacutainer tubes. Ficoll-Paque density-gradient centrifugation was used to isolate PBMCs, with at least 6.5 million per sample. Trizol reagent was used to extract total RNA from PBMCs, with at least 6 micrograms per sample. Naive CD45RAhigh/CD27high T cell percentages were measured by flow cytometry on a PBMC aliquot from every donor. A remark on this clonotype: Which antigen it targets is not known. The record has no base qualities; no much larger clone is one base away.

Library preparation used 5' RACE. Sequencing took place on an Illumina HiSeq 2500. A second PCR of about 7 to 12 cycles was run with a J-beta primer mix and a sample-barcoded 5' primer. Each TCR beta cDNA molecule received a unique molecular identifier from a template-switch 5' adaptor carrying 12 random nucleotides. Each sample yielded at least 2.5 million CDR3-containing paired-end reads. All of the RNA was converted into first-strand cDNA using the Mint cDNA synthesis kit, with a TRBC-specific oligonucleotide serving as the primer. All cDNA was treated with uracil-DNA glycosylase and then went through a first 18-cycle PCR with the universal primers M1SS and BC2_uni_R. The study's own analysis went as follows. For normalization, 1 million high-quality reads, each with a distinct molecular identifier, were randomly selected from each sample. Instead of being binned into consensus sequences, reads with shared molecular identifiers were discarded. MiTCR, with a Q25 quality threshold and the strictest error-elimination algorithm, was used for CDR3 identification, clonotype clustering and error correction. A nonparametric unseen species model with Euler transformation was used to estimate a lower bound on total TCR beta diversity. Using fastp at Q25 and MiXCR, TCRdb reprocessed the public reads and kept productive beta chains. Under each unique CDR3 protein, matching rows form one entry showing the most common genes and DNA. The V and J calls here are based on TCRdb, not the publication. Within this sample are roughly 500,000 distinct CDR3 sequences, with 27% of them counted one time only. The leading ten clones occupy roughly 20% of the sample.

The sequenced sample consisted of blood. The TCR was taken from an older woman in good health.

The encoded CDR3 is CASSKGLAGTQYF. The DNA reads TGTGCCAGCAGCAAGGGACTAGCAGGGACCCAGTACTTC. The V gene is TRBV11-3 and the J gene is TRBJ2-5; 9 junctional bases match TRBD2. V and J are trimmed by 5 bases and 7 bases, and the gene matches miss 5 bases of the junction. The germline V gene sets CDR1 to SGHNT and CDR2 to YENEEA. Taken from cysteine to phenylalanine, the CDR3 has 13 residues. Just CDR3 DNA is preserved here, 39 bases in frame from base 1.